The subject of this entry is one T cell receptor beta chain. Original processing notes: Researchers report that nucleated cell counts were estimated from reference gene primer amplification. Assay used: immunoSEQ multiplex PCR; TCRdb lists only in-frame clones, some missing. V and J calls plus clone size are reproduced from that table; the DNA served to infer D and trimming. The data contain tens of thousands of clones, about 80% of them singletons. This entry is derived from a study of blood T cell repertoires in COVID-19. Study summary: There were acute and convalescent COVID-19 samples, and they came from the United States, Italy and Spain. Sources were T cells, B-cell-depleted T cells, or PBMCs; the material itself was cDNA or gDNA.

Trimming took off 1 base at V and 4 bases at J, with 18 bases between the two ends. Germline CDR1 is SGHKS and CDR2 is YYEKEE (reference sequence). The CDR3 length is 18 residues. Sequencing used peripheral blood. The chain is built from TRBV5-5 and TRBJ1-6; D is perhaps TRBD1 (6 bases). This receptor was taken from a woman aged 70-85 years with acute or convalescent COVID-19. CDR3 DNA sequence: TGTGCCAGCAGCTTGAGGGGGGGCCAGCAAAGTTATAATTCACCCCTCCACTTT. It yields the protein CASSLRGGQQSYNSPLHF.